This is a list of T cell receptor beta chains from one sample in a study of blood T cell repertoires in COVID-19. The repertoire was sequenced with immunoSEQ multiplex PCR; TCRdb's copy has only in-frame clones and lacks some. The sample has approximately 100,000 clones; 87% are singletons. Sequencing input: peripheral blood. These receptors were obtained from a man between 65 and 79 years old with acute or convalescent COVID-19. Each CDR3 is given with its conserved first and last residue. A D gene is named only where the DNA matches it firmly. Clone size, where shown, is once, few, many, or a class for clones that have expanded.

clone_size	v_call	d_call	j_call	cdr3_aa	cdr3_nt
.	TRBV6-5	TRBD1	TRBJ1-1	CASSRLTGFDTEAFF	TGTGCCAGCAGTAGATTGACAGGGTTTGACACTGAAGCTTTCTTT
.	TRBV24-1	TRBD2	TRBJ2-5	CATSERRLAGGQETQYF	TGTGCCACCAGTGAACGCCGACTAGCGGGGGGCCAAGAGACCCAGTACTTC
.	TRBV6-5	TRBD1	TRBJ1-1	CASLPGQGRAFF	TGTGCCAGCTTGCCGGGACAGGGAAGAGCTTTCTTT
few	TRBV5-6	TRBD1	TRBJ2-1	CASSSNAGQDNEQFF	TGTGCCAGCAGCTCAAATGCGGGACAGGACAATGAGCAGTTCTTC
.	TRBV30	TRBD1	TRBJ1-2	CAWSWTGASGYTF	TGTGCCTGGAGTTGGACAGGGGCTAGTGGCTACACCTTC
.	TRBV11-2	TRBD2	TRBJ2-2	CASSPLFGGGDGGELFF	TGTGCCAGCAGCCCCCTTTTCGGCGGGGGGGATGGCGGGGAGCTGTTTTTT
.	TRBV28	.	TRBJ1-3	CASSFRTDIGNTIYF	TGTGCCAGCAGTTTCCGGACAGACATAGGAAACACCATATATTTT
.	TRBV2	.	TRBJ2-5	CASSDAWQVETQYF	TGTGCCAGCAGTGACGCGTGGCAGGTAGAGACCCAGTACTTC
.	TRBV3-1/TRBV3-2	.	TRBJ2-2	CASSQEGLTVGELFF	TGTGCCAGCAGCCAAGAAGGTCTGACAGTCGGGGAGCTGTTTTTT
.	TRBV6-5	.	TRBJ1-6	CASRAALNSPLHF	TGTGCCAGCAGGGCGGCGTTGAATTCACCCCTCCACTTT
.	TRBV3-1/TRBV3-2	.	TRBJ1-5	CASSQDSLSRPQHF	TGTGCCAGCAGCCAAGATAGCTTGTCGCGCCCCCAGCATTTT
.	TRBV5-6	TRBD1	TRBJ1-6	CASSSRLQGAWHSPLHF	TGTGCCAGCAGCTCGCGACTACAGGGGGCTTGGCATTCACCCCTCCACTTT
.	TRBV5-4	.	TRBJ2-6	CASSLKVPGGANVLTF	TGTGCCAGCAGCTTGAAGGTGCCGGGGGGGGCCAACGTCCTGACTTTC
.	TRBV29-1	TRBD1	TRBJ2-1	CSVEGGGQGAPNEQFF	TGCAGCGTTGAAGGTGGCGGACAGGGGGCGCCCAATGAGCAGTTCTTC
.	TRBV11-2	TRBD1	TRBJ1-2	CASSLVPGGAYGYTF	TGTGCCAGCAGCTTAGTTCCAGGGGGCGCTTACGGCTACACCTTC
.	TRBV7-9	.	TRBJ2-1	CASSFFLDPGFRRGEQFF	TGTGCCAGCAGCTTCTTTCTAGACCCTGGGTTTCGTAGGGGTGAGCAGTTCTTC
.	TRBV27	.	TRBJ1-6	CASSPRTHKSSYNSPLHF	TGTGCCAGCAGTCCTCGGACTCACAAGAGCTCCTATAATTCACCCCTCCACTTT
.	TRBV7-6	TRBD2	TRBJ2-2	CASSPRLAGYNSGELFF	TGTGCCAGCAGTCCAAGACTAGCGGGGTATAATTCCGGGGAGCTGTTTTTT
.	TRBV5-1	TRBD2	TRBJ2-4	CASSFSGGGIAKNIQYF	TGCGCCAGCAGCTTTTCGGGAGGCGGGATAGCCAAAAACATTCAGTACTTC
.	TRBV5-1	.	TRBJ2-5	CASSLAMSAGAQETQYF	TGCGCCAGCAGCTTGGCCATGAGCGCGGGGGCACAAGAGACCCAGTACTTC
.	TRBV4-2	TRBD2	TRBJ2-7	CASSQGRGGSYEQYF	TGTGCCAGCAGCCAAGGACGGGGGGGTTCCTACGAGCAGTACTTC
.	TRBV5-4	TRBD1	TRBJ2-7	CASSIDRGSSYEQYF	TGTGCCAGCAGCATCGACAGGGGGAGCTCCTACGAGCAGTACTTC